The T cell receptor (beta chain) under discussion was sequenced for a study of shared clonotypes between healthy human individuals. Study findings and constraints: The study's rarefaction showed incomplete sorted-subset sequencing despite large depth.

This was a deep-level run. The data were produced by immunoSEQ multiplex PCR, yet TCRdb's version contains in-frame clones alone and is incomplete. Of about 2 million clones in the sample, approximately 94% are singletons; the top ten hold about 1.1%. The ends were cut back, 0 bases at V and 4 bases at J, with 18 bases in the middle. This CDR3 spans 17 amino acids. Germline V gene sequence: CDR1 SGDLS, CDR2 YYNGEE. For this clone: Its cognate antigen is unknown.

The naive CD8 population came from CD45RO-negative cells selected for CCR7, without terminally differentiated effector memory CD45RA+ cells. The sample was naive CD8+ T cells sorted from blood. This clonotype was sampled from a man between 18 and 35 years old in good health. The rearrangement uses TRBV9 and TRBJ2-3, with TRBD2 as a possible D gene (6 bases). This chain's CDR3 is CASSVAWSGGESDTQYF. The CDR3 coding sequence is TGTGCCAGCAGCGTAGCTTGGTCGGGCGGGGAGTCAGATACGCAGTATTTT.